The following is a T cell receptor beta chain sequence with its context. Its cognate antigen is unknown. This table comes from immunoSEQ multiplex PCR, and its TCRdb copy is limited to in-frame clones, with some not included. The data show 300,000 to 350,000 clones, less than 90% seen once. This sample's treatment: some 20 received Ad26.COV2.S at low or high dose, single or two shots; 5 received placebo; per-sample allocation not given. Samples analyzed were those drawn on day 63 after the first vaccine or placebo injection. Between the trimmed V and J ends, which lost 3 bases and 0 bases, there was a span of 15 bases. Looked up from germline, CDR1 is LNHDA and CDR2 is SQIVND (reference sequence). The CDR3 has 17 residues. This entry belongs to a study of Ad26.COV2.S vaccination and SARS-CoV-2 variants. Whole-study context: Dosing was one shot or two shots 56 days apart.

Study-wide results and limits: Breadth measured for non-spike TCRs was similar across vaccine and placebo recipients.

The sample here was peripheral blood, taken in a trial of Ad26.COV2.S vaccine versus placebo. This sequence joins TRBV19 and TRBJ1-3; D perhaps matches TRBD1 (6 bases). The TCR was taken from a person between 18 and 59 years old who received the Ad26.COV2.S COVID-19 vaccine or a placebo. The CDR3 region is CASSIFAGADSGNTIYF. The DNA of the CDR3 is TGTGCCAGTAGTATTTTCGCGGGGGCCGACTCTGGAAACACCATATATTTT.